These 10 T cell receptor beta chains came from one sample sequenced in a study of low-dose radiotherapy and immunotherapy resistance in tumors. Described time point: before trial treatment. TRAV- and TRBV-specific primers were used for first-strand cDNA, which covered alpha and beta chains. TCRs were amplified for around 20 PCR cycles with a constant-region primer and V-primer adapter. TCRdb analysed the reads with MiXCR anew, one entry per CDR3 protein. The data hold tens of thousands of distinct CDR3 sequences, with less than 40% observed a single time. Sequenced here: PBMCs, sampled before treatment. Receptor source: a female donor with ovarian cancer.

The V and J genes are TRBV7-9 and TRBJ2-1, with 8 bases fitting TRBD1. Per germline, CDR1 SEHNR and CDR2 FQNEAQ (reference sequence). V gave up 5 bases and J gave up 9 bases; unmatched junction bases: 12. There are 15 residues in the CDR3. The CDR3 coding sequence is TGTGCCAGCAGCCTTACAGGACAGGGAGGCGGTGAGCAGTTCTTC. Translated, it gives CASSLTGQGGGEQFF.

This clonotype was seen repeatedly, ten times or more. The J gene is TRBJ2-5, the V gene TRBV7-6; D perhaps matches TRBD1 (6 bases). Trimming removed 1 base at V and 1 base at J, with 10 bases between. The CDR3 contains 15 residues. Germline V CDR1 and CDR2: SGHVS, FNYEAQ. The CDR3 is CASSLGGHLQETQYF. CDR3 nucleotides: TGTGCCAGCAGCTTAGGGGGGCACCTCCAAGAGACCCAGTACTTC.

This clonotype was seen at least ten times. The chain recombines TRBV14 with TRBJ2-1, with TRBD2 matching 7 bases. V shed 5 bases, J shed 4 bases, and the junction held 14 bases outside the gene matches. Germline CDR1 reads SGHDN; CDR2 reads FVKESK. This CDR3 is 17 amino acids long. Here the CDR3 DNA reads TGTGCCAGCAGCGCGCGACCCCCGCGGGAGAGGTACAATGAGCAGTTCTTC. The encoded protein is CASSARPPRERYNEQFF.

This clonotype was found many times. The chain uses TRBV11-3 and TRBJ2-1, with 7 bases aligning to TRBD1. Per germline, CDR1 SGHNT and CDR2 YENEEA. Trimming took 2 bases from V and 4 from J; bases not matched to a gene: 5. The CDR3 length is 15 residues. CDR3 in amino acids: CASSLYRDRYNEQFF. In nucleotides, the CDR3 is TGTGCCAGCAGCTTATACCGGGACAGATACAATGAGCAGTTCTTC.

Of note for this clonotype: A read error likely explains this, since a far larger clone differs by one base. V and J are TRBV24-1 and TRBJ2-7; no firm D call. The CDR3 contains 15 residues. Germline V gives CDR1 KGHDR, CDR2 SFDVKD. Trimming stripped 6 bases from V and 7 bases from J, with 21 bases between. CDR3 sequence reads: CATSRTSSSYNEQYF. Written as DNA, the CDR3 is TGTGCCACCAGTAGGACCTCAAGCTCCTACAATGAGCAGTACTTC.

The table lists this clonotype with many counts. The rearrangement joins TRBV6-6 to TRBJ2-7; the D gene could be TRBD1 or TRBD2 (5 bases each). Trimming shortened V by 6 bases and J by 4 bases, and 22 bases separated the two germline ends. Germline CDR1 MNHNY, CDR2 SVGAGI (reference sequence). The CDR3 runs to 16 residues. The CDR3 nucleotides are TGTGCCAGCAGGGATGAGAGGTGGGGGAAAAATTACGAGCAGTACTTC. Translated: CASRDERWGKNYEQYF.

This clonotype was recorded many times. The rearrangement uses TRBV7-2 and TRBJ2-5, with TRBD2 matching 9 bases. Germline V lookup: CDR1 SGHTA, CDR2 FQGNSA. The V and J ends lost 0 bases and 1 base, in that order; junction bases with no gene match: 3. CDR3 size: 16 residues. CDR3 sequence: CASSLASSGAQETQYF. As DNA, the CDR3 is TGTGCCAGCAGCTTAGCGTCTAGCGGGGCCCAAGAGACCCAGTACTTC.

In this sample, this clonotype turned up many times. The CDR3 loop reads CASSSRDRVGETQYF. In nucleotides, the CDR3 is TGCGCCAGCAGCTCCCGGGACAGGGTGGGTGAGACCCAGTACTTC. This chain links TRBV5-1 with TRBJ2-5, with 9 bases fitting TRBD1. The CDR3 runs 15 residues. The germline gives CDR1 SGHRS, CDR2 YFSETQ. J lost 5 bases, V lost 3 bases, and 8 bases had no gene match. Using reference TRBV5-1 and TRBJ2-5 for the parts outside the CDR3, the full variable domain is KAGVTQTPRYLIKTRGQQVTLSCSPISGHRSVSWYQQTPGQGLQFLFEYFSETQRNKGNFPGRFSGRQFSNSRSEMNVSTLELGDSALYLCASSSRDRVGETQYFGPGTRLLVL.

The genes are TRBV15 and TRBJ1-1; D is ambiguous. The V end lost 0 bases, the J end lost 0 bases, and 8 bases lay between the germline ends. This CDR3 region has 15 residues. Germline CDR1 LNHNV, CDR2 YYDKDF (reference sequence). The CDR3 nucleotides read TGTGCCACCAGCAGAGATAAGGGTTTGAACACTGAAGCTTTCTTT. Protein sequence: CATSRDKGLNTEAFF.

This clonotype was observed many times. The chain links TRBV4-1 to TRBJ2-1, with D hard to call. Germline assignment: CDR1 MGHRA and CDR2 YSYEKL. The CDR3 sequence is 13 residues long. Trimming pared 4 bases from V and 11 bases from J, leaving 15 bases between. CDR3 coding DNA: TGCGCCAGCAGCCCCAGAGGTGGGCAGAAGCAGTTCTTC. Translating it yields CASSPRGGQKQFF.